The clone carrying this TCR beta chain appeared a few times. Its antigen is unknown. This specimen comes from a study of identical twins. TCRdb reanalysed the 5' RACE reads using MiXCR and keeps one entry per CDR3 protein. The repertoire includes a few hundred thousand distinct CDR3 sequences, about 11% of them detected once, and more than 8% sits in the top ten. The CDR3 is made up of 12 amino acids. Germline lookup yields CDR1 MNHEY and CDR2 SVGAGI. V shed 5 bases, J shed 11 bases, and the junction held 3 bases outside the gene matches. Study observations and caveats: For zero-insertion analyses, partial confounding could come from invariant MAIT and iNKT cells.

Sequenced: memory T cells sorted from blood. The J gene is TRBJ2-6, the V gene TRBV6-5; 7 nucleotides match TRBD1. The sequence derives from a man aged 45-65 years in good health. The CDR3 DNA follows: TGTGCCAGCAGTAGACAGGGATACGTCCTGACTTTC. This sequence encodes CASSRQGYVLTF.